This T cell receptor beta chain was documented in a study of blood T cells in healthy people across ages. A second 7 to 11 cycle PCR used barcoded and J-beta primers. TCRdb passed the 5' RACE reads through MiXCR, listing each CDR3 protein once. This table holds about 1 million distinct CDR3 sequences, approximately 25% found once. This clonotype has a handful of counts. CDR1 and CDR2 (germline): SGHRS, YFSETQ. The CDR3 consists of 14 residues. The V end was cut by 4 bases, the J end by 0 bases, with 10 bases between. These data were also filed under a second study, of T cells of mothers and their children. Turning to that study: Primer M1S, used in the second PCR, introduced sample barcodes and 2-4 random nucleotides.

The sample taken for sequencing was blood. The gene calls are TRBV5-1 and TRBJ1-1; D remains unclear. This sequence originates from a girl between 2 and 10 years old in good health. Here the CDR3 reads CASSVQTVNTEAFF. In DNA, the CDR3 is TGCGCCAGCAGCGTACAAACAGTGAACACTGAAGCTTTCTTT. The full variable domain, its missing parts supplied by reference TRBV5-1 and TRBJ1-1, is KAGVTQTPRYLIKTRGQQVTLSCSPISGHRSVSWYQQTPGQGLQFLFEYFSETQRNKGNFPGRFSGRQFSNSRSEMNVSTLELGDSALYLCASSVQTVNTEAFFGQGTRLTVV.